The source of this T cell receptor beta chain is a study of T cell repertoires in cytomegalovirus infection. Study-level background: It can be stated that public TCR beta signatures indicated CMV infection as well as a matching HLA type. Broader study findings: Adding up the frequency of public TCR beta families identified people who carried CMV plus the relevant HLA. Ex vivo, HLA-C-restricted CMV-specific TCR beta clonotypes prevailed over the rest of the response.

TCRdb reanalysed the reads using MiXCR and keeps one entry per CDR3 protein. This table has some 150,000 distinct CDR3 sequences, 5% to 6.5% appearing once. From germline, CDR1 is MNHNY and CDR2 SVGAGI (reference sequence). The CDR3 loop spans 14 amino acids. Trimming stripped 3 bases from V and 7 bases from J, with 10 bases between. With regard to this clonotype: The antigen is undetermined.

This clonotype was obtained from a human donor in good health (CMV status not recorded). Some clones in this sample may be carry-over from other donors' samples. The J gene is TRBJ1-6, the V gene TRBV6-6; possible D gene TRBD1, 5 bases. The material sequenced was PBMCs. The CDR3 DNA follows: TGTGCCAGCAGTTATGGGGCGGGAAATTCACCCCTCCACTTT. Its translation is CASSYGAGNSPLHF.